The clone carrying this TCR beta chain was found a few times. TCRdb reprocessed the PCR reads via MiXCR and lists one record per CDR3 protein. The sample yields tens of thousands of distinct CDR3 sequences, around 59% seen once. The sample is drawn from a study of CD4 and CD8 cells across lung adenocarcinoma regions. Localized lung adenocarcinoma, a non-small cell lung cancer, affected the donors. The sequencing sample was made of CD8+ T cells from the center of a lung tumor. The clonotype originates from a female donor with lung adenocarcinoma. The CD4 and CD8 labels of this study may be unreliable.

The DNA of the CDR3 is TGCAGTGCCGAAGGTAGCGGGAGGGAGCAGTTCTTC. This encodes CSAEGSGREQFF. The chain joins TRBV20-1 to TRBJ2-1; 10 bases line up with TRBD2. Trimming cost V 6 bases and J 10 bases; bases outside gene matches: 6. Germline V CDR1 and CDR2: DFQATT, SNEGSKA (reference sequence). The CDR3 covers 12 residues.